These T cell receptor beta chains were read from a single sample in a study of blood T cell repertoires in COVID-19. Generated by immunoSEQ multiplex PCR, the TCRdb table keeps only in-frame clones and is missing some. The profile shows over 250,000 clones, approximately 85% of them singletons. The sample consisted of peripheral blood. These receptors were obtained from a woman aged 70 to 79 with acute or convalescent COVID-19. Each CDR3 is given with its conserved first and last residue. Fields, in order: V gene, D gene, clone size, J gene, CDR3 length, CDR3 protein, CDR3 DNA. The D gene is left open where the match is weak. Part of the rows lack a size; the others show once, few, many or a class for expanded clones.

TRBV28	NA	NA	TRBJ1-2	13	CASSLDGQYGYTF	TGTGCCAGCAGTTTAGATGGTCAGTATGGCTACACCTTC
TRBV6-5	TRBD1	NA	TRBJ2-7	13	CASRPRGTYEQYF	TGTGCCAGCAGACCCAGGGGGACCTACGAGCAGTACTTC
TRBV21-1	NA	NA	TRBJ2-1	12	CASSKGTTEQFF	TGTGCCAGCAGCAAAGGGACAACGGAGCAGTTCTTC
TRBV19	TRBD1	NA	TRBJ2-1	16	CASSMPVTGVKNEQFF	TGTGCCAGTAGTATGCCCGTGACAGGGGTGAAGAATGAGCAGTTCTTC
TRBV11-3	TRBD1	NA	TRBJ2-2	12	CASSPAAGGLFF	TGTGCCAGCAGCCCGGCGGCAGGGGGGCTGTTTTTT
TRBV6-5	TRBD1	NA	TRBJ1-1	15	CASSFSPDRGPEAFF	TGTGCCAGCAGCTTCTCGCCCGACAGGGGACCTGAAGCTTTCTTT
TRBV20-1	NA	NA	TRBJ1-1	14	CSASRPGHLTEAFF	TGCAGTGCTAGTCGGCCGGGACACCTCACTGAAGCTTTCTTT
TRBV7-9	TRBD2	NA	TRBJ2-1	12	CASPSAGLEYFF	TGTGCCAGCCCGTCTGCGGGACTAGAATACTTCTTC
TRBV7-9	NA	once	TRBJ2-7	13	CASSFLGAYEQYF	TGTGCCAGCAGCTTCCTCGGGGCCTACGAGCAGTACTTC
TRBV6-5	NA	NA	TRBJ1-2	14	CASKRQGPNYGYTF	TGTGCCAGCAAGAGGCAGGGCCCTAACTATGGCTACACCTTC
TRBV6-5	TRBD2	NA	TRBJ2-7	15	CASSYSGTSGYEQYF	TGTGCCAGCAGTTACTCCGGGACTAGCGGCTACGAGCAGTACTTC
TRBV27	NA	once	TRBJ2-7	12	CASSFGGYEQYF	TGTGCCAGCAGTTTCGGGGGCTACGAGCAGTACTTC
TRBV5-1	NA	NA	TRBJ2-6	15	CASSLLETGANVLTF	TGCGCCAGCAGCTTGCTGGAGACTGGGGCCAACGTCCTGACTTTC
TRBV5-1	TRBD2	NA	TRBJ2-5	18	CASSPGALAGGAQETQYF	TGCGCCAGCAGCCCAGGGGCCCTAGCGGGGGGGGCACAAGAGACCCAGTACTTC
TRBV3-1/TRBV3-2	NA	NA	TRBJ2-3	15	CASSQAGTATDTQYF	TGTGCCAGCAGCCAAGCAGGTACAGCCACAGATACGCAGTATTTT
TRBV5-1	NA	once	TRBJ2-5	13	CASRVGGQETQYF	TGCGCCAGCAGGGTCGGGGGCCAAGAGACCCAGTACTTC
TRBV4-2	NA	NA	TRBJ2-3	15	CASSQAEKQVNTQYF	TGTGCCAGCAGCCAAGCGGAGAAGCAAGTAAATACGCAGTATTTT
TRBV19	NA	NA	TRBJ1-4	14	CASRGRTGDEKLFF	TGTGCCAGTAGAGGGAGGACTGGTGATGAAAAACTGTTTTTT
TRBV10-3	NA	NA	TRBJ1-1	13	CAIRPDGIGEAFF	TGTGCCATCAGACCGGACGGGATCGGTGAAGCTTTCTTT
TRBV18	NA	once	TRBJ1-3	17	CASSPPDRIYSGNTIYF	TGTGCCAGCTCACCCCCGGACAGAATCTACTCTGGAAACACCATATATTTT
TRBV7-2	NA	NA	TRBJ1-3	15	CASSWTHTVGNTIYF	TGTGCCAGCAGCTGGACTCATACAGTCGGAAACACCATATATTTT
TRBV3-1/TRBV3-2	TRBD2	NA	TRBJ2-3	15	CASSRAGGRTDTQYF	TGTGCCAGCAGCCGAGCGGGGGGCCGCACAGATACGCAGTATTTT
TRBV12-3/TRBV12-4	NA	NA	TRBJ2-7	11	CASGRGGEQYF	TGTGCCAGCGGTCGAGGGGGCGAGCAGTACTTC
TRBV5-1	NA	NA	TRBJ2-3	14	CASTRTVRADTQYF	TGCGCCAGCACCCGGACTGTTCGGGCAGATACGCAGTATTTT
TRBV4-1	NA	NA	TRBJ1-2	10	CASSQEISHF	TGCGCCAGCAGCCAAGAGATCAGTCACTTC
TRBV19	TRBD1	NA	TRBJ2-7	14	CASSRRQGANEQYF	TGTGCCAGTAGTCGTAGACAGGGGGCCAACGAGCAGTACTTC
TRBV28	NA	NA	TRBJ2-5	14	CASRSGGVGETQYF	TGTGCCAGCAGATCCGGGGGAGTAGGAGAGACCCAGTACTTC
TRBV5-4	NA	NA	TRBJ1-6	13	CASSPDSHSPLHF	TGTGCCAGCAGCCCTGACAGTCATTCACCCCTCCACTTT
TRBV6-1	NA	NA	TRBJ2-5	14	CASSEADRGETQYF	TGTGCCAGCAGTGAAGCGGATCGGGGGGAGACCCAGTACTTC
TRBV2	NA	NA	TRBJ1-1	13	CASSKMRETEAFF	TGTGCCAGCAGTAAAATGCGGGAGACTGAAGCTTTCTTT
TRBV5-4	NA	few	TRBJ2-7	14	CASSVQGGVYEQYF	TGTGCCAGCAGCGTACAGGGAGGGGTTTACGAGCAGTACTTC
TRBV2	NA	NA	TRBJ1-3	15	CASSEQAISGNTIYF	TGTGCCAGCAGTGAACAGGCCATCTCTGGAAACACCATATATTTT
TRBV5-6	NA	NA	TRBJ1-1	18	CASSLYRMRASMNTEAFF	TGTGCCAGCAGCTTGTATCGTATGAGGGCCTCCATGAACACTGAAGCTTTCTTT
TRBV19	NA	NA	TRBJ2-2	14	CASIGQSNTGELFF	TGTGCCAGTATTGGGCAGTCGAACACCGGGGAGCTGTTTTTT
TRBV19	NA	NA	TRBJ1-5	14	CASSIDRVNQPQHF	TGTGCCAGTAGTATAGACAGGGTTAATCAGCCCCAGCATTTT
TRBV5-5	NA	NA	TRBJ2-7	15	CASSFPSRASYEQYF	TGTGCCAGCAGCTTCCCCTCCAGGGCCTCCTACGAGCAGTACTTC
TRBV5-4	TRBD1	few	TRBJ1-1	14	CASSRGQGETEAFF	TGTGCCAGCAGCCGCGGACAGGGAGAGACTGAAGCTTTCTTT
TRBV9	NA	many	TRBJ2-7	14	CASSVAVGAYEQYF	TGTGCCAGCAGCGTAGCCGTGGGCGCCTACGAGCAGTACTTC
TRBV12-3/TRBV12-4	NA	NA	TRBJ1-1	13	CASSFGKNTEAFF	TGTGCCAGCAGTTTTGGCAAGAACACTGAAGCTTTCTTT
TRBV30	TRBD1	NA	TRBJ2-3	15	CAWSTGQGGTDTQYF	TGTGCCTGGAGTACGGGACAGGGAGGGACAGATACGCAGTATTTT
TRBV9	NA	few	TRBJ1-6	15	CASSPSIGSDSPLHF	TGTGCCAGCAGCCCCAGCATCGGGTCAGATTCACCCCTCCACTTT
TRBV27	TRBD1	NA	TRBJ2-2	15	CASTLTGVGTGELFF	TGTGCCAGCACCTTGACAGGGGTAGGCACCGGGGAGCTGTTTTTT
TRBV29-1	NA	NA	TRBJ1-2	12	CSVWTREGGYTF	TGCAGCGTTTGGACCAGGGAGGGTGGCTACACCTTC
TRBV7-8	NA	NA	TRBJ1-1	13	CASSLRDNTEAFF	TGTGCCAGCAGCTTGCGGGATAACACTGAAGCTTTCTTT
TRBV9	TRBD2	NA	TRBJ2-3	15	CASSVASGGEYTQYF	TGTGCCAGCAGCGTAGCCAGCGGGGGCGAGTATACGCAGTATTTT
TRBV2	NA	NA	TRBJ2-6	13	CASSESRGHVLTF	TGTGCCAGCAGTGAAAGTCGTGGCCACGTCCTGACTTTC
TRBV3-1/TRBV3-2	TRBD2	NA	TRBJ2-3	15	CASSPTSGGTDTQYF	TGTGCCAGCAGCCCGACTAGCGGGGGAACAGATACGCAGTATTTT
TRBV2	TRBD2	NA	TRBJ2-3	14	CASSGGLAPDTQYF	TGTGCCAGCAGTGGGGGACTAGCCCCAGATACGCAGTATTTT
TRBV9	NA	few	TRBJ1-3	14	CASSVTTSGNTIYF	TGTGCCAGCAGCGTCACAACCTCTGGAAACACCATATATTTT
TRBV10-3	TRBD2	NA	TRBJ2-3	19	CAISEQLGTSGDLTDTQYF	TGTGCCATCAGTGAGCAACTGGGGACTAGCGGGGACCTCACAGATACGCAGTATTTT
TRBV18	NA	NA	TRBJ1-3	16	CASSPPSRNRGNTIYF	TGTGCCAGCTCACCACCCTCCCGGAATCGAGGCAACACCATATATTTT
TRBV4-1	TRBD2	NA	TRBJ2-7	16	CASSQPSGGDSYEQYF	TGCGCCAGCAGCCAACCGAGCGGGGGGGACTCCTACGAGCAGTACTTC
TRBV4-1	NA	few	TRBJ1-1	15	CASSQVAGVNTEAFF	TGCGCCAGCAGCCAAGTGGCGGGGGTGAACACTGAAGCTTTCTTT
TRBV15	NA	NA	TRBJ1-2	13	CATSFVGADGYTF	TGTGCCACCAGCTTCGTTGGGGCGGATGGCTACACCTTC
TRBV10-2	TRBD1	once	TRBJ2-2	15	CASRDIRGRGGELFF	TGCGCCAGCAGGGACATCAGGGGGCGCGGCGGGGAGCTGTTTTTT
TRBV9	NA	NA	TRBJ2-2	14	CASSDKANTGELFF	TGTGCCAGCAGCGACAAAGCGAACACCGGGGAGCTGTTTTTT